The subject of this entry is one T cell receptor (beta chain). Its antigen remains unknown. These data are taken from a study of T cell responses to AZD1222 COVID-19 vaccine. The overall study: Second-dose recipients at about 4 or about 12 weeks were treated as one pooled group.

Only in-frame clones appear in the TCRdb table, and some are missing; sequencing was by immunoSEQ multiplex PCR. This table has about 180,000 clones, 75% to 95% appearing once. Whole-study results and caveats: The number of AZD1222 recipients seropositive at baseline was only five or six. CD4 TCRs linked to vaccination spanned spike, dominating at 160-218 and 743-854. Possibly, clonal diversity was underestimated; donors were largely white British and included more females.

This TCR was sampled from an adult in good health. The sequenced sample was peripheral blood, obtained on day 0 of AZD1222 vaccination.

As DNA, the CDR3 is TGCGCCAGCAGCCCTTCCGTTGGGACTATCCTCCAGTACTTC. Its translation: CASSPSVGTILQYF. The V gene is TRBV4-3, the J gene TRBJ2-7, with TRBD2 identical over 7 bases. The germline CDR1 and CDR2 sequences are LGHNA and YSLEER. V shed 4 bases and J 10 bases; nucleotides not matched to a gene: 13. The CDR3 consists of 14 residues.